This T cell receptor beta chain was sequenced in a study of T cell responses to AZD1222 COVID-19 vaccine. Findings and limits, study-wide: The study found Spike-specific TCR breadth and depth rose after two AZD1222 doses. Vaccine-associated CD4 TCRs ranged over spike, dominating at 160-218 and 743-854.

Trimming left V 5 bases short and J 7 bases short, with 15 bases between. This CDR3 is built from 15 residues. Germline CDR1 and CDR2: MDHEN and SYDVKM. The assay was immunoSEQ multiplex PCR, and TCRdb's table has in-frame clones only and misses some. The data contain 82,000 or so clones, more than 90% of them singletons. Worth noting for this clone: The antigen is not known.

The gene calls are TRBV28 and TRBJ1-6; perhaps TRBD1 as D (5 bases). The source is an adult in good health. Sequencing used peripheral blood, obtained on day 0 of AZD1222 vaccination. The CDR3, as DNA: TGTGCCAGCAGTGGGCCCCGGGACGGCAATTCACCCCTCCACTTT. This encodes CASSGPRDGNSPLHF. The full variable domain, in which reference TRBV28 and TRBJ1-6 provide the parts outside the CDR3, is DVKVTQSSRYLVKRTGEKVFLECVQDMDHENMFWYRQDPGLGLRLIYFSYDVKMKEKGDIPEGYSVSREKKERFSLILESASTNQTSMYLCASSGPRDGNSPLHFGNGTRLTVT.